A selection of T cell receptor beta chains follows, all from one sample in a study of T cells in tuberculosis. Only in-frame clones appear in the TCRdb table, and some are missing; sequencing was by immunoSEQ multiplex PCR. The sample gives roughly 24,000 clones, 97% of which show up once; roughly 6.2% is in the top ten. Source material: PBMCs. The receptors derive from a donor aged 5 to 30 with latent tuberculosis or without tuberculosis infection. CDR3s include the opening cysteine and the closing phenylalanine or tryptophan. D genes are given only for firm matches. Clone sizes are given selectively: once, few, many, or a class where the clone is expanded.

abundance: -; d_gene: -; j_gene: TRBJ2-1; v_gene: TRBV19; CDR3aa: CASSIFPPEDEQFF; CDR3nt: TGTGCCAGTAGTATTTTTCCCCCCGAGGATGAGCAGTTCTTC
abundance: -; d_gene: TRBD1; j_gene: TRBJ1-5; v_gene: TRBV6-1; CDR3aa: CASSVAGTGRRVNQPQHF; CDR3nt: TGTGCCAGCAGTGTAGCCGGGACAGGCCGTAGGGTCAATCAGCCCCAGCATTTT
abundance: -; d_gene: TRBD1; j_gene: TRBJ2-7; v_gene: TRBV11-2; CDR3aa: CASSLRGQGAYEQYF; CDR3nt: TGTGCCAGCAGCTTAAGAGGACAGGGGGCTTACGAGCAGTACTTC
abundance: -; d_gene: TRBD1; j_gene: TRBJ1-1; v_gene: TRBV7-2; CDR3aa: CASSFLRGTEAFF; CDR3nt: TGTGCCAGCAGCTTCCTCAGGGGGACTGAAGCTTTCTTT
abundance: -; d_gene: TRBD1; j_gene: TRBJ1-1; v_gene: TRBV7-9; CDR3aa: CASSFGWAGGFTEAFF; CDR3nt: TGTGCCAGCAGCTTCGGGTGGGCAGGGGGTTTCACTGAAGCTTTCTTT
abundance: -; d_gene: -; j_gene: TRBJ1-6; v_gene: TRBV7-3; CDR3aa: CASSSLHKGGGLHF; CDR3nt: TGTGCCAGCAGCTCCCTTCACAAAGGAGGTGGCCTCCACTTT
abundance: -; d_gene: -; j_gene: TRBJ2-7; v_gene: TRBV27; CDR3aa: CASSSPLYEQYF; CDR3nt: TGTGCCAGCAGTTCCCCCCTCTACGAGCAGTACTTC
abundance: -; d_gene: -; j_gene: TRBJ1-1; v_gene: TRBV6-5; CDR3aa: CASSYSYNTEAFF; CDR3nt: TGTGCCAGCAGTTACTCCTATAACACTGAAGCTTTCTTT
abundance: once; d_gene: TRBD2; j_gene: TRBJ2-5; v_gene: TRBV7-7; CDR3aa: CASSLGPGGQETQYF; CDR3nt: TGTGCCAGCAGCTTAGGCCCGGGGGGACAAGAGACCCAGTACTTC
abundance: -; d_gene: TRBD2; j_gene: TRBJ2-7; v_gene: TRBV11-2; CDR3aa: CASSRAGQSSYEQYF; CDR3nt: TGTGCCAGCAGCCGAGCGGGGCAAAGCTCCTACGAGCAGTACTTC
abundance: -; d_gene: TRBD2; j_gene: TRBJ2-7; v_gene: TRBV6-5; CDR3aa: CASGLAYEQYF; CDR3nt: TGTGCCAGCGGACTAGCTTACGAGCAGTACTTC
abundance: -; d_gene: -; j_gene: TRBJ1-1; v_gene: TRBV30; CDR3aa: CAWSERSDTEAFF; CDR3nt: TGTGCCTGGAGCGAACGAAGCGACACTGAAGCTTTCTTT
abundance: -; d_gene: TRBD1; j_gene: TRBJ2-2; v_gene: TRBV29-1; CDR3aa: CSVRATGRTGELFF; CDR3nt: TGCAGCGTGAGGGCGACAGGGCGAACCGGGGAGCTGTTTTTT
abundance: -; d_gene: -; j_gene: TRBJ2-3; v_gene: TRBV5-4; CDR3aa: CASSPPRAGHTDTQYF; CDR3nt: TGTGCCAGCAGCCCCCCTCGAGCGGGACACACAGATACGCAGTATTTT
abundance: -; d_gene: -; j_gene: TRBJ2-3; v_gene: TRBV25-1; CDR3aa: CASSERRQNTDTQYF; CDR3nt: TGTGCCAGCAGTGAACGGCGGCAGAACACAGATACGCAGTATTTT
abundance: -; d_gene: -; j_gene: TRBJ2-7; v_gene: TRBV29-1; CDR3aa: CSVGLWTASYEQYF; CDR3nt: TGCAGCGTTGGGCTTTGGACAGCCTCCTACGAGCAGTACTTC
abundance: -; d_gene: -; j_gene: TRBJ1-1; v_gene: TRBV19; CDR3aa: CASGKGGMNTEAFF; CDR3nt: TGTGCCAGTGGAAAGGGGGGGATGAACACTGAAGCTTTCTTT
abundance: -; d_gene: -; j_gene: TRBJ2-6; v_gene: TRBV11-2; CDR3aa: CASSPFTGANVLTF; CDR3nt: TGTGCCAGCAGCCCCTTTACTGGGGCCAACGTCCTGACTTTC
abundance: -; d_gene: TRBD2; j_gene: TRBJ2-3; v_gene: TRBV29-1; CDR3aa: CSVESLRGGRDTQYF; CDR3nt: TGCAGCGTTGAGAGTCTGCGGGGGGGCCGGGATACGCAGTATTTT
abundance: -; d_gene: -; j_gene: TRBJ2-2; v_gene: TRBV6-4; CDR3aa: CASSGTNTGELFF; CDR3nt: TGTGCCAGCAGTGGGACAAACACCGGGGAGCTGTTTTTT
abundance: -; d_gene: TRBD1; j_gene: TRBJ2-6; v_gene: TRBV5-6; CDR3aa: CASSVRQGLLTGANVLTF; CDR3nt: TGTGCCAGCAGCGTCCGACAGGGGCTTTTGACTGGGGCCAACGTCCTGACTTTC
abundance: once; d_gene: -; j_gene: TRBJ2-7; v_gene: TRBV19; CDR3aa: CASSLAGDGGSYEQYF; CDR3nt: TGTGCCAGTAGTCTCGCTGGAGACGGGGGCTCCTACGAGCAGTACTTC
abundance: -; d_gene: TRBD1; j_gene: TRBJ2-7; v_gene: TRBV2; CDR3aa: CASSGQGFDEQYF; CDR3nt: TGTGCCAGCAGCGGACAGGGGTTCGACGAGCAGTACTTC
abundance: -; d_gene: -; j_gene: TRBJ1-4; v_gene: TRBV19; CDR3aa: CASSIDFDRQHKTRLF; CDR3nt: TGTGCCAGTAGTATAGACTTCGACAGGCAACATAAGACTCGCCTTTTT
abundance: -; d_gene: -; j_gene: TRBJ2-7; v_gene: TRBV2; CDR3aa: CASSAHRVYEQYF; CDR3nt: TGTGCCAGCAGTGCGCACAGAGTCTACGAGCAGTACTTC
abundance: -; d_gene: TRBD1; j_gene: TRBJ1-2; v_gene: TRBV2; CDR3aa: CASRHKNPGQGRGYTF; CDR3nt: TGTGCCAGCAGACACAAAAATCCGGGACAGGGAAGGGGCTACACCTTC
abundance: once; d_gene: -; j_gene: TRBJ2-7; v_gene: TRBV19; CDR3aa: CASSIGTSEQYF; CDR3nt: TGTGCCAGTAGTATCGGGACATCCGAGCAGTACTTC
abundance: -; d_gene: -; j_gene: TRBJ1-1; v_gene: TRBV4-1; CDR3aa: CASSQAPFRGSTEAFF; CDR3nt: TGCGCCAGCAGCCAAGCCCCCTTTAGAGGGAGTACTGAAGCTTTCTTT
abundance: -; d_gene: -; j_gene: TRBJ2-5; v_gene: TRBV7-7; CDR3aa: CASSRTSPETQYF; CDR3nt: TGTGCCAGCAGCCGTACTAGCCCCGAGACCCAGTACTTC
abundance: -; d_gene: TRBD1; j_gene: TRBJ1-4; v_gene: TRBV5-5; CDR3aa: CASSPRGTGARFPTNEKLFF; CDR3nt: TGTGCCAGCAGTCCTCGGGGGACAGGGGCACGCTTTCCAACTAATGAAAAACTGTTTTTT
abundance: -; d_gene: -; j_gene: TRBJ2-7; v_gene: TRBV7-8; CDR3aa: CASSLRTFLEDYYEQYF; CDR3nt: TGTGCCAGCAGCTTAAGGACTTTCCTAGAGGATTACTACGAGCAGTACTTC
abundance: -; d_gene: TRBD1; j_gene: TRBJ1-2; v_gene: TRBV5-1; CDR3aa: CASSSSGTEYGYTF; CDR3nt: TGCGCCAGCAGCTCATCCGGGACAGAATATGGCTACACCTTC
abundance: -; d_gene: TRBD1; j_gene: TRBJ1-4; v_gene: TRBV7-6; CDR3aa: CASSLDAGGAYEKLFF; CDR3nt: TGTGCCAGCAGCTTAGATGCAGGGGGCGCTTATGAAAAACTGTTTTTT
abundance: -; d_gene: TRBD1; j_gene: TRBJ1-3; v_gene: TRBV6-5; CDR3aa: CASRLTGAGNTIYF; CDR3nt: TGTGCCAGCAGGCTTACAGGGGCTGGAAACACCATATATTTT
abundance: -; d_gene: TRBD1; j_gene: TRBJ2-1; v_gene: TRBV6-4; CDR3aa: CASSRTGGLNGPYNEQFF; CDR3nt: TGTGCCAGCAGCCGGACAGGGGGACTTAATGGGCCCTACAATGAGCAGTTCTTC
abundance: -; d_gene: TRBD1; j_gene: TRBJ1-2; v_gene: TRBV11-2; CDR3aa: CASSLVEAGTGNGYTF; CDR3nt: TGTGCCAGCAGCTTAGTGGAAGCCGGGACAGGGAACGGCTACACCTTC
abundance: once; d_gene: -; j_gene: TRBJ1-1; v_gene: TRBV15; CDR3aa: CATSRDRGGTEAFF; CDR3nt: TGTGCCACCAGCAGAGACAGGGGAGGGACTGAAGCTTTCTTT
abundance: -; d_gene: TRBD1; j_gene: TRBJ1-1; v_gene: TRBV11-2; CDR3aa: CASSPPRGQGTEAFF; CDR3nt: TGTGCCAGCAGCCCCCCCAGGGGGCAAGGCACTGAAGCTTTCTTT
abundance: -; d_gene: -; j_gene: TRBJ2-7; v_gene: TRBV7-9; CDR3aa: CAELGVGEQYF; CDR3nt: TGTGCCGAGTTAGGGGTAGGCGAGCAGTACTTC
abundance: -; d_gene: TRBD2; j_gene: TRBJ2-1; v_gene: TRBV6-5; CDR3aa: CASSKTSGGANEQFF; CDR3nt: TGTGCCAGCAGCAAGACTAGCGGGGGGGCTAATGAGCAGTTCTTC
abundance: -; d_gene: -; j_gene: TRBJ1-2; v_gene: TRBV27; CDR3aa: CASSLYMDGGRYTF; CDR3nt: TGTGCCAGCAGTTTATATATGGACGGGGGTCGCTACACCTTC
abundance: -; d_gene: -; j_gene: TRBJ1-4; v_gene: TRBV11-2; CDR3aa: CASSSWGLREKLFF; CDR3nt: TGTGCCAGCAGCTCATGGGGGCTAAGGGAAAAACTGTTTTTT
abundance: -; d_gene: TRBD2; j_gene: TRBJ2-7; v_gene: TRBV5-4; CDR3aa: CASSPGLAYEQYF; CDR3nt: TGTGCCAGCAGCCCCGGACTAGCCTACGAGCAGTACTTC
abundance: -; d_gene: TRBD1; j_gene: TRBJ2-3; v_gene: TRBV5-6; CDR3aa: CASSLGDRVTDTQYF; CDR3nt: TGTGCCAGCAGCTTGGGGGACAGGGTGACAGATACGCAGTATTTT
abundance: -; d_gene: TRBD1; j_gene: TRBJ2-1; v_gene: TRBV6-1; CDR3aa: CASSAGGTYNEQFF; CDR3nt: TGTGCCAGCAGTGCAGGGGGTACGTACAATGAGCAGTTCTTC
abundance: -; d_gene: TRBD2; j_gene: TRBJ2-1; v_gene: TRBV2; CDR3aa: CASRPGGMGQFF; CDR3nt: TGTGCCAGCAGACCCGGGGGGATGGGACAGTTCTTC
abundance: -; d_gene: TRBD2; j_gene: TRBJ2-1; v_gene: TRBV19; CDR3aa: CASTSMAASGKSYNEQFF; CDR3nt: TGTGCCAGTACCTCCATGGCGGCTAGCGGGAAGTCCTACAATGAGCAGTTCTTC
abundance: -; d_gene: -; j_gene: TRBJ1-1; v_gene: TRBV4-1; CDR3aa: CASSPPQGSYRTEAFF; CDR3nt: TGCGCCAGCAGCCCCCCCCAGGGCAGCTACCGGACTGAAGCTTTCTTT
abundance: -; d_gene: TRBD2; j_gene: TRBJ2-1; v_gene: TRBV5-1; CDR3aa: CASRWTLAGGNNEQFF; CDR3nt: TGCGCCAGCAGGTGGACTCTAGCGGGGGGCAACAATGAGCAGTTCTTC
abundance: -; d_gene: -; j_gene: TRBJ2-1; v_gene: TRBV15; CDR3aa: CATSSRIASTYNEQFF; CDR3nt: TGTGCCACCAGCAGCCGTATAGCTTCCACCTACAATGAGCAGTTCTTC
abundance: -; d_gene: TRBD1; j_gene: TRBJ1-5; v_gene: TRBV19; CDR3aa: CASSISARQGQPQHF; CDR3nt: TGTGCCAGTAGTATTAGCGCCCGACAGGGACAGCCCCAGCATTTT
abundance: -; d_gene: -; j_gene: TRBJ1-3; v_gene: TRBV13; CDR3aa: CASSRRNLHSGNTIYF; CDR3nt: TGTGCCAGCAGCCGCAGGAACCTACACTCTGGAAACACCATATATTTT